This T cell receptor beta chain appears in the sequencing data of a study of CD8+CD57+ T cells in acquired aplastic anemia (dated by TCRdb to 2016 to 2019). Study-wide context: Extracted DNA from sorted CD4+ and CD8+ cells averaged about 3.4 ug, ranging from about 0.19 to 30 ug. The study at large found these results: Around 31 CD8+ CDR3 sequences were shared between patients and controls but appeared highly expressed in patients and within their immunodominant clones. Patients and healthy controls showed no significant difference in CD8+ Simpson's diversity (P=0.060).

The study deep-sequenced TCR repertoires of sorted CD4+ and CD8+ blood T cells from severe aplastic anemia patients and healthy subjects. Ficoll-Paque density gradient centrifugation was used to isolate peripheral blood mononuclear cells. CD4+ and CD8+ T cells were sorted by FACS or magnetic beads before DNA extraction. Notes on this clonotype: Its antigen is currently not known. No base-level quality is on record; no much larger clone is a single base apart.

TCR beta VDJ combination and CDR3 sequence profiling used genomic DNA as the template. An Illumina HiSeq 2000 was used for TCR repertoire sequencing. The authors' analysis ran thus. Repertoires were assessed using TRBV/TRBJ rearrangement plots, CDR3 size and DJ length profiles, and Simpson's diversity index. The most abundant DNA sequence in the deep sequencing data was defined as the immunodominant clone. CDR3 amino acid sequences were checked for sharing between subjects and were compared against published repertoires and the VDJdb database. The raw public data were reprocessed by TCRdb itself: fastp quality trimming at Q25, MiXCR clonotype calling, in-frame beta chains only. Under each unique CDR3 protein, matching rows form one entry showing the most common genes and DNA. These V and J calls are TCRdb output, not the study's own analysis. The sample table records more than 250,000 distinct CDR3 sequences; approximately 57% of these occur just once. The leading ten clones occupy less than 9.5% of the sample.

In the germline V gene (reference sequence), CDR1 corresponds to WNHNN and CDR2 to SYGVQD. Counted from cysteine to phenylalanine, this CDR3 has 16 amino acids. The sequence is cut down to CDR3 DNA, 48 bases in frame from base 1. Germline trimming amounts to 0 bases on V and 5 bases on J, with 7 as the count of junction bases outside the gene matches. Sequencing input: sorted CD4+, CD8+, or CD8+CD57+ T cells (not recorded which) from PBMCs. This clonotype was obtained from a human donor with severe aplastic anemia or a healthy control (not recorded which). This receptor chain uses TRBV10-1 and TRBJ1-1; 9 central nucleotides agree with TRBD1. The CDR3 in this case is CASSESKGQGGTEAFF. The DNA is as follows: TGCGCCAGCAGTGAGTCTAAGGGACAGGGTGGAACTGAAGCTTTCTTT.